These 7 T cell receptor beta chains came from one sample sequenced in a study of blood T cell repertoires in COVID-19 (dated by TCRdb to the early 2020s). The receptor library was made with the immunoSEQ multiplex PCR assay. In its TCRdb copy, this immuneACCESS table keeps in-frame sequences only and misses some clones. Where compared with another copy, unresolved V genes explain less than half of these, and the others have no known cause. The sample records some 240,000 clones, 65% to 90% of which are singletons. The top ten clones comprise around 1.5% of the sample. Sequencing input: peripheral blood. The source of these receptors is a woman aged 40 to 55 who had recovered from COVID-19.

For this clone: The same CDR3 also results from other DNA sequences found in this sample. The chain couples TRBV6-5 to TRBJ1-3; D gene uncertain. The length of the CDR3 is 14 residues. V was trimmed by 2 bases and J by 1 base, leaving 6 bases between them. Germline V gene data show CDR1 as MNHEY and CDR2 as SVGAGI. CDR3 in amino acids: CASSYTRSGNTIYF. The CDR3 nucleotides read TGTGCCAGCAGTTACACAAGATCTGGAAACACCATATATTTT.

This clone has only a few counts. The rearrangement links TRBV6-5 to TRBJ1-5; D is perhaps TRBD1 (5 bases). V was clipped by 3 bases and J by 6 bases, with 9 bases between them. CDR1 is MNHEY and CDR2 is SVGAGI in the germline V gene. The CDR3 consists of 13 residues. This CDR3 reads CASSYSGVQPQHF. In DNA, the CDR3 is TGTGCCAGCAGTTATTCGGGGGTTCAGCCCCAGCATTTT.

The rearrangement uses TRBV9 and TRBJ2-6; maybe TRBD1 (7 bases). The CDR3 has 18 amino acids. The V and J ends lost 4 bases and 0 bases respectively, with 17 bases between them. From germline, CDR1 is SGDLS and CDR2 YYNGEE. CDR3 loop: CASSPRGDSYSGANVLTF. The CDR3 nucleotides are TGTGCCAGCAGCCCGCGCGGGGACAGCTACTCTGGGGCCAACGTCCTGACTTTC.

The chain is built from TRBV10-1 and TRBJ1-3; 10 nucleotides align to TRBD1. The CDR3 totals 20 residues. CDR1 is WNHNN, CDR2 SYGVQD, per germline (reference sequence). V was clipped by 10 bases and J by 0 bases; unmatched bases: 21. The CDR3 loop reads CATENSKTGGVLSSGNTIYF. CDR3 nucleotide sequence: TGCGCCACTGAAAATTCGAAGACAGGGGGCGTCTTGTCCTCTGGAAACACCATATATTTT.

V gene TRBV28 combines with J gene TRBJ1-2, with 9 bases identical to TRBD1. CDR3 length equals 15 residues. J gave up 4 bases and V 8 bases, and 11 bases lay outside the gene matches. Germline-derived CDR1 and CDR2 are MDHEN and SYDVKM. CDR3 DNA sequence: TGTGCCAGCCTTCGGGACAGGGCCAATTTCTATGGCTACACCTTC. Amino acids: CASLRDRANFYGYTF.

The rearrangement joins TRBV27 to TRBJ1-5, with 7 bases matching TRBD1. Germline values: CDR1 MNHEY, CDR2 SMNVEV (reference sequence). Unmatched junction bases numbered 4, after V lost 5 bases and J lost 3 bases. The CDR3 contains 14 residues. In DNA, the CDR3 is TGTGCCAGCAGTATAGACAGGGTCAATCAGCCCCAGCATTTT. This encodes CASSIDRVNQPQHF.

This chain connects TRBV7-9 to TRBJ2-1, with D maybe TRBD1 (6 bases). V shed 4 bases and J shed 10 bases, with 20 bases lying between them. The germline CDR1 and CDR2 sequences are SEHNR and FQNEAQ (reference sequence). CDR3 size: 15 residues. The CDR3 bases are TGTGCCAGCAGCTCCCCTGAACAGGGATCGGGAGAGCAGTTCTTC. It encodes CASSSPEQGSGEQFF.